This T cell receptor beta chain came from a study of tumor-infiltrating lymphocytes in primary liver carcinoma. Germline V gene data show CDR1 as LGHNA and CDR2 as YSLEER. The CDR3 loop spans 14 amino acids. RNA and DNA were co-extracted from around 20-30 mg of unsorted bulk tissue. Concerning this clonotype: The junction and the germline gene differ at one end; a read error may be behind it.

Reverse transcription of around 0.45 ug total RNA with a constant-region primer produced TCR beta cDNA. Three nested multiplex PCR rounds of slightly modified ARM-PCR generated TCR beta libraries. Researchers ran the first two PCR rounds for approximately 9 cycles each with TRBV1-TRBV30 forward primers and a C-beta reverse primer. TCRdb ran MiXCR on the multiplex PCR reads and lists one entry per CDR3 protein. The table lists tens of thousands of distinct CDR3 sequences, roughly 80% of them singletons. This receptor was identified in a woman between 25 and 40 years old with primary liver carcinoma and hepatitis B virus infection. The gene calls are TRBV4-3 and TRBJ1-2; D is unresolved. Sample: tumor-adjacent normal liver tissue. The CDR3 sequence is CASNAELEIYGYTF. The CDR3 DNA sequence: TGCGCTAGCAACGCTGAGTTGGAGATCTACGGCTACACCTTC.